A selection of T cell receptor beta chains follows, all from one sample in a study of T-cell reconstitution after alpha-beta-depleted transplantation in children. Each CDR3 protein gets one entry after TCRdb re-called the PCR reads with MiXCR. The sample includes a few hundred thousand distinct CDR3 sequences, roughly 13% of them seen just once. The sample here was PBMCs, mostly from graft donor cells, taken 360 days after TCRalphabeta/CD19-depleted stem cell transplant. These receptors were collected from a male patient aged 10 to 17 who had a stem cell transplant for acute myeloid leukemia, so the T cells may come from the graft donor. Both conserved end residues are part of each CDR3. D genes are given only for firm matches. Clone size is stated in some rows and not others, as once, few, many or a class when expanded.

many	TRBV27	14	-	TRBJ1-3	TGTGCCAGCAGTTTAAGGGCGGCGGGAGGCACCATATATTTT	CASSLRAAGGTIYF
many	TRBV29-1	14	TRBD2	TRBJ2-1	TGCAGCGCCGAGCAGCGGGAGATCTTCAATGAGCAGTTCTTC	CSAEQREIFNEQFF
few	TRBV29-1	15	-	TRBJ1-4	TGCAGCGTTGGTAGTAGGCATTCCTCGAATGAAAAACTGTTTTTT	CSVGSRHSSNEKLFF
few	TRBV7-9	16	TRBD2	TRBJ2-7	TGTGCCAGCAGCCCGACTCGACTAGCAACCTCCTACGAGCAGTACTTC	CASSPTRLATSYEQYF
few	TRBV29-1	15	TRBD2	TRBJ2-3	TGCAGGGTGAGACTAGCGGGAGTTAGCACAGATACGCAGTATTTT	CRVRLAGVSTDTQYF
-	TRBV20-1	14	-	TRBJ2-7	TGCAGTGCTAGAGATCTGGGCCGGCACTACGAGCAGTACTTC	CSARDLGRHYEQYF
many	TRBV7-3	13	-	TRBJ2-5	TGTGCCAGCAGCTTAGCGGGGAGTGAGACCCAGTACTTC	CASSLAGSETQYF
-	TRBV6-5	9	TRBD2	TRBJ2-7	TGTGCCACATACCGGGGGGAGTACTTC	CATYRGEYF
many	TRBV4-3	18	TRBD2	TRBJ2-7	TGCGCCAGCAGCCAAGATTCAAGCGGACTAGCGACCCCCTACGAGCAGTACTTC	CASSQDSSGLATPYEQYF
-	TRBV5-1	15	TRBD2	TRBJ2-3	TGCGCCAGCAGCTTGGCGGCGGGAGCCGCAGATACGCAGTATTTT	CASSLAAGAADTQYF
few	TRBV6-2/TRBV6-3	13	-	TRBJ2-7	TGTGCCAGCAGCCTAGGGTTCACCTACGAGCAGTACTTC	CASSLGFTYEQYF
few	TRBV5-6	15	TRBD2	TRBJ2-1	TGTGCCAGCAGCCAAGCGGGGAGCTTTTACAATGAGCAGTTCTTC	CASSQAGSFYNEQFF
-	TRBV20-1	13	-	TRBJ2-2	TGCAGTGCTAACGAGGGCCGGAACGGGGAGCTGTTTTTT	CSANEGRNGELFF
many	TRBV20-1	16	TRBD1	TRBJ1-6	TGCAGTGCTAGCTTGACAGGGGGTCTCCCGAATTCACCCCTCCACTTT	CSASLTGGLPNSPLHF
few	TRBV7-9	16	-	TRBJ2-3	TGTGCCAGCAGCGCGGACTTCTCCCGAGGGAGAGATACGCAGTATTTT	CASSADFSRGRDTQYF
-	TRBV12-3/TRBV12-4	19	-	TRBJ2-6	TGTGCCAGCCTTCTACACCTCAGGCTTACAATCTCTGGGGCCAACGTCCTGACTTTC	CASLLHLRLTISGANVLTF
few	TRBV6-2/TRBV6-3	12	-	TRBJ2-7	TGTGCCAGCAGTTACCCCGGTTGGGAGCAGTACTTC	CASSYPGWEQYF
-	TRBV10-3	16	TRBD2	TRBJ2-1	TGTGCCATCAGCTCACTGAGCGGGAGGGCTGACAATGAGCAGTTCTTC	CAISSLSGRADNEQFF
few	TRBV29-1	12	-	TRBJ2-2	TGCAGCGTTAGGGGGTATATCGGGGAGCTGTTTTTT	CSVRGYIGELFF
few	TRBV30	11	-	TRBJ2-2	TGTGCCTGGGATACAACCGGGGAGCTGTTTTTT	CAWDTTGELFF
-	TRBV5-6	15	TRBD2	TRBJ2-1	TGTGCCAGCAGCTTTCTCCGACTAGCGGTCAATGAGCAGTTCTTC	CASSFLRLAVNEQFF
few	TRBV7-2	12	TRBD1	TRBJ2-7	TGTGCCAGCAGCCTGGACAGGGACGAGCAGTACTTC	CASSLDRDEQYF
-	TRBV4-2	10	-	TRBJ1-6	TGTGCCAGCAGCCCTGGGCTCCTCTTCTTT	CASSPGLLFF
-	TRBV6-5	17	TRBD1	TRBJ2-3	TGTGCCAGCAGTTTTCTAACCGGGACAGGGATGTCGGATACGCAGTATTTT	CASSFLTGTGMSDTQYF
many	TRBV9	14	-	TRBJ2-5	TGTGCCAGCAGCGTAGGATCGGGTTGGGAGACCCAGTACTTC	CASSVGSGWETQYF
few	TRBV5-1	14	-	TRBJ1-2	TGCGCCAGCAGCTTGGATCCCAGGAACTATGGCTACACCTTC	CASSLDPRNYGYTF
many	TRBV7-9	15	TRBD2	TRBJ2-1	TGTGCCAGCAGTCTACTAGCGGGAGGCGAATATGAGCAGTTCTTC	CASSLLAGGEYEQFF
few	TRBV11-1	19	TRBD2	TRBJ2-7	TGTGCCAGCAGCTTACGACTTTGGGAAGCGGGAGGGAAGACCTACGAGCAGTACTTC	CASSLRLWEAGGKTYEQYF
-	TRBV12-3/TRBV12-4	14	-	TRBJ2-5	TGTGCCAGCAGTTTAGGAGGCTACCAAGAGACCCAGTACTTC	CASSLGGYQETQYF
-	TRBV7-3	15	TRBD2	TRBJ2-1	TGTGCCAGCAGCTCTCTAGCGGGAGCAGTGAATGAGCAGTTCTTC	CASSSLAGAVNEQFF
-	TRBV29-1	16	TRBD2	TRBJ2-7	TGCAGCGTTGAGGTCCCGACTAGCGGGAAAATCTACGAGCAGTACTTC	CSVEVPTSGKIYEQYF
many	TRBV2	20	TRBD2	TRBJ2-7	TGTGCCAGCACGATTTTAACGGGACTAGCGGGAGCAATTACTACGTACGAGCAGTACTTC	CASTILTGLAGAITTYEQYF
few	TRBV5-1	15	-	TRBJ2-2	TGCGCCAGCAGCCAAACGACGGGTACCCTCGGGGAGCTGTTTTTT	CASSQTTGTLGELFF
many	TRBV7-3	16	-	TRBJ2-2	TGTGCCAGCAGCTTATCCAGGGCAGCGAACACCGGGGAGCTGTTTTTT	CASSLSRAANTGELFF
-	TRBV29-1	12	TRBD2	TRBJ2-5	TGCAGCAAGACTAGCGGGGAGTTGACCCAGTACTTC	CSKTSGELTQYF
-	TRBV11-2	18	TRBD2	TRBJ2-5	TGTGCCAGCAGTTCCCCGGGACTAGCGGGAGGACGGCAAGAGACCCAGTACTTC	CASSSPGLAGGRQETQYF
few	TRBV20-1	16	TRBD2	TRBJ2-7	TGCAGTGTACCGAGGGGACTAGCGGGTGGACCCTACGAGCAGTACTTC	CSVPRGLAGGPYEQYF
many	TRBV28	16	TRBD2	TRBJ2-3	TGTGCCAGCAGTCGACGGGGACTAGCGGGAACAGATACGCAGTATTTT	CASSRRGLAGTDTQYF
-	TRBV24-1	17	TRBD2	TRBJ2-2	TGTGCCACCAGTGATCCCACACTAGCGGTGAACACCGGGGAGCTGTTTTTT	CATSDPTLAVNTGELFF
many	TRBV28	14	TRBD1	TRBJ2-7	TGTGCCAGCAGTTTTCGGCAGGGGGTATACGAGCAGTACTTC	CASSFRQGVYEQYF
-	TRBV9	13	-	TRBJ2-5	TGTGCCAGCAGCGTAGAATGGGGTAGGCCCCAGTACTTC	CASSVEWGRPQYF
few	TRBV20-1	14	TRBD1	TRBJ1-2	TGCAGTGCTGCAGGGACAGACAAGGACTATGGCTACACCTTC	CSAAGTDKDYGYTF
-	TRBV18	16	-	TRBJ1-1	TGTGCCAGCTCACCCTTCTTTGGAGGGACGAACACTGAAGCTTTCTTT	CASSPFFGGTNTEAFF
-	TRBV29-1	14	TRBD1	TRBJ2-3	TGCAGCGCCTTGCAGGGGGTTTCTGCAGATACGCAGTATTTT	CSALQGVSADTQYF
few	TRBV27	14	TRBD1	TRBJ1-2	TGTGCCAGCGGCTGGGCAGGGGGTAACTATGGCTACACCTTC	CASGWAGGNYGYTF
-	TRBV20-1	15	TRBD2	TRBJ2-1	TGCAGTGCTAGAGTTGGGCTAGCGGGAGCAAATGAGCAGTTCTTC	CSARVGLAGANEQFF
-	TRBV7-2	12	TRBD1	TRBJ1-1	TGTGCCAGCAGCTTAGTGGAGGGGGCGGCTTTCTTT	CASSLVEGAAFF
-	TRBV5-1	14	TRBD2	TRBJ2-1	TGCGCCAGCAGCTTAAGGGAGGGGTACAATGAGCAGTTCTTC	CASSLREGYNEQFF
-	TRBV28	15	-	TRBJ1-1	TGTGCCAGCAGTCTATCGTACCCAGGGGAAGGTGAAGCTTTCTTT	CASSLSYPGEGEAFF